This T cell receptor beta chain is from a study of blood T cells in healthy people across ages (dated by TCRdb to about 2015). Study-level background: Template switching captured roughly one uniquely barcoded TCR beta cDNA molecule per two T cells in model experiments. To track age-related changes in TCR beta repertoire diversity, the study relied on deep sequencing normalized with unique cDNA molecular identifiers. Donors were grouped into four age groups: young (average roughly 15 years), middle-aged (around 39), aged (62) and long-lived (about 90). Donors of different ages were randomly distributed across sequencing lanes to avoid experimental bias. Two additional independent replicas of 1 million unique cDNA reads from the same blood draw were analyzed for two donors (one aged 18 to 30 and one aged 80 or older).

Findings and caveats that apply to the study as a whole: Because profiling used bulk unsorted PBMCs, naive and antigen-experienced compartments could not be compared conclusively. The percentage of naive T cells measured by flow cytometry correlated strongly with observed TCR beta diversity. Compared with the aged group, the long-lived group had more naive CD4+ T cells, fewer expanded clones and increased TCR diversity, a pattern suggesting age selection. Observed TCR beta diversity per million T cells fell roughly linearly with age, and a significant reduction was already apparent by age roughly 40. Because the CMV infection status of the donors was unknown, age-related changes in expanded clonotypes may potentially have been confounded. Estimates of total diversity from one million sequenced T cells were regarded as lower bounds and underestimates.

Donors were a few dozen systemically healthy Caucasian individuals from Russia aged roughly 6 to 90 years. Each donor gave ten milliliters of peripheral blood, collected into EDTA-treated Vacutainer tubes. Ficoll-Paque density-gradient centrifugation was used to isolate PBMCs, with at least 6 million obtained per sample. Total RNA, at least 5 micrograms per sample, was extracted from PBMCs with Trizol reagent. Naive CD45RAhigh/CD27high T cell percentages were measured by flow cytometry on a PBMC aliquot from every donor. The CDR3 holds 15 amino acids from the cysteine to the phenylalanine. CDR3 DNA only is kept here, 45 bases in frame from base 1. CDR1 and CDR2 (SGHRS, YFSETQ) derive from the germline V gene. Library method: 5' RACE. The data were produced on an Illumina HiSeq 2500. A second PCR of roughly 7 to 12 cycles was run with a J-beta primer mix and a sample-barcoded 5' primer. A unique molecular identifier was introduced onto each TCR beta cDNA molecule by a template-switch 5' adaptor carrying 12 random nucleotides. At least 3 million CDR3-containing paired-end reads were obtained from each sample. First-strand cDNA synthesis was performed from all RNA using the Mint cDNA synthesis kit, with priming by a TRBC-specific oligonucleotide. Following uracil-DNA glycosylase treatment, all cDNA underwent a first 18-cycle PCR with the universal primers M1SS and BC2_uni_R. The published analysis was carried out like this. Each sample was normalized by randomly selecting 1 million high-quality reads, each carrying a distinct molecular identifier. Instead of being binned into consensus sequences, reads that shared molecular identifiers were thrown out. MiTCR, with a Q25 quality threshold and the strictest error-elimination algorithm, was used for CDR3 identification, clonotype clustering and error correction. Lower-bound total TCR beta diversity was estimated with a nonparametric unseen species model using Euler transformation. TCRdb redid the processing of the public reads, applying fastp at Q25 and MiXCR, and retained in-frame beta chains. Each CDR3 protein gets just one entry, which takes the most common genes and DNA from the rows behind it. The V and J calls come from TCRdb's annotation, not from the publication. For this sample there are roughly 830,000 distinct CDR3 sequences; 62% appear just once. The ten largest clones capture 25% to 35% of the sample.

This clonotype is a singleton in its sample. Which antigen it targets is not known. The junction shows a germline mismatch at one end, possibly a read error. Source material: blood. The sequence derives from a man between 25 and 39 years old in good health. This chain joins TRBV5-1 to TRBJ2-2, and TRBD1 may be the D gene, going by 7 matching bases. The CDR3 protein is CASSPTGSNTGGLFF. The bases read TGCGCCAGCAGCCCGACAGGGTCGAACACCGGGGGGCTGTTTTTT. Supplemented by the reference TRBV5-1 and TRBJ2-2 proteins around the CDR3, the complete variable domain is KAGVTQTPRYLIKTRGQQVTLSCSPISGHRSVSWYQQTPGQGLQFLFEYFSETQRNKGNFPGRFSGRQFSNSRSEMNVSTLELGDSALYLCASSPTGSNTGGLFFGEGSRLTVL.